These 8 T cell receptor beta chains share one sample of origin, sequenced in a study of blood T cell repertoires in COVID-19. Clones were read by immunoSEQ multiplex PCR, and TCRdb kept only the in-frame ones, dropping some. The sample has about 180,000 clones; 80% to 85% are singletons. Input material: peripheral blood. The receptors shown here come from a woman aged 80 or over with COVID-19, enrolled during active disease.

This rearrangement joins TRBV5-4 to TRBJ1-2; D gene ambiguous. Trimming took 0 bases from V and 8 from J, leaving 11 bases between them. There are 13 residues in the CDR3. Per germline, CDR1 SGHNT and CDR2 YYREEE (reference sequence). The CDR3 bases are TGTGCCAGCAGCTTGGAAGCAAACGAGGGCTACACCTTC. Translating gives CASSLEANEGYTF.

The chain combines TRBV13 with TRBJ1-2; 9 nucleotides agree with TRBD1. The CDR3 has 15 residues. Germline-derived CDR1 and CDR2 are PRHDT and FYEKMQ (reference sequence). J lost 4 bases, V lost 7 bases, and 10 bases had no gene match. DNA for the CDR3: TGTGCCAGCACCCAGCGGACAGGGGCCTTCTATGGCTACACCTTC. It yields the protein CASTQRTGAFYGYTF.

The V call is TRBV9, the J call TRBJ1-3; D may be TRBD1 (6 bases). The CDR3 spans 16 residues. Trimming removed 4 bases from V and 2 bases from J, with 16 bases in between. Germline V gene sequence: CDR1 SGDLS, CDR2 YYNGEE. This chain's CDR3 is CASSSFKQGAGNTIYF. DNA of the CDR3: TGTGCCAGCAGCTCCTTTAAACAGGGCGCTGGAAACACCATATATTTT.

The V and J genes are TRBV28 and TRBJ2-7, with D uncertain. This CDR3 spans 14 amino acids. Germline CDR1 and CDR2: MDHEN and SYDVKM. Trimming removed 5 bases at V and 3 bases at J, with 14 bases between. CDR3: CASSLTGTLYEQYF. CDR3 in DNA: TGTGCCAGCAGTCTAACCGGTACCCTCTACGAGCAGTACTTC.

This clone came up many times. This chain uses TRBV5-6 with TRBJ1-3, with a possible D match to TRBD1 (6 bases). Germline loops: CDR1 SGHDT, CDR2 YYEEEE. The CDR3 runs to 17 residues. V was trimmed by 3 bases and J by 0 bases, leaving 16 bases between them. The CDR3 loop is CASSSSPTGGSGNTIYF. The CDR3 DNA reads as TGTGCCAGCAGCTCCAGCCCGACAGGAGGCTCTGGAAACACCATATATTTT.

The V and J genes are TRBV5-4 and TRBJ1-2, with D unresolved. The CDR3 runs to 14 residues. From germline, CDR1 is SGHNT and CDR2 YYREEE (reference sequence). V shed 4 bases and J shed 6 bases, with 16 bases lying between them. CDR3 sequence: CASSNGYSRDGYTF. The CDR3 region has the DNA TGTGCCAGCAGCAACGGTTATTCTCGGGATGGCTACACCTTC. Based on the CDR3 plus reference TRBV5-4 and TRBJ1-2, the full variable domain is ETGVTQSPTHLIKTRGQQVTLRCSSQSGHNTVSWYQQALGQGPQFIFQYYREEENGRGNFPPRFSGLQFPNYSSELNVNALELDDSALYLCASSNGYSRDGYTFGSGTRLTVV.

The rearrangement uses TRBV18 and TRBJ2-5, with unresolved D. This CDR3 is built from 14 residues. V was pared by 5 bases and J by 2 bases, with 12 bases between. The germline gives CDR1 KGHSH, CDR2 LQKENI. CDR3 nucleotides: TGTGCCAGCTCATTTCTCACAGCTCAAGAGACCCAGTACTTC. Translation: CASSFLTAQETQYF.

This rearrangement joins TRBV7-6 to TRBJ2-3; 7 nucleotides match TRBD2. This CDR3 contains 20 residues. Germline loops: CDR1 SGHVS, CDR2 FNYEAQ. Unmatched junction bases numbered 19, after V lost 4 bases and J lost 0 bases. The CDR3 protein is CASSSEPPGTTLTSTDTQYF. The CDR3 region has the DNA TGTGCCAGCAGCTCAGAACCCCCCGGGACTACTCTTACTAGCACAGATACGCAGTATTTT.